Following are 15 T cell receptor beta chains from one sample sequenced in a study of metastatic and nonmetastatic thyroid tumors. TCRdb reassembled clones from the PCR reads with MiXCR. The sample holds 11,000 or so clones, about 38% seen once. Prior to thyroid surgery, none of the patients had received any treatment. The sequencing input was tumor tissue. The receptor source for this set is a female donor with papillary thyroid cancer or a benign thyroid nodule (not recorded which). Some clones in this sample may be carry-over from other donors' samples.

The rearrangement links TRBV6-1 to TRBJ1-2; TRBD1 matches 9 bases. The CDR3 runs to 14 residues. The V segment lost 6 bases and the J segment 5 bases; nucleotides outside the gene matches: 7. In germline, CDR1 is MNHNS, CDR2 SASEGT. CDR3 loop: CASSSGTGFYGYTF. DNA for the CDR3: TGTGCCAGCAGCTCCGGGACAGGGTTTTATGGCTACACCTTC.

There are a few counts of this clone. CDR3 sequence (DNA): TGTGCCAGCAGTCCAGGGTACTATGGCTACACCTTC. Translating it yields CASSPGYYGYTF. The V gene is TRBV6-1, the J gene TRBJ1-2, with D maybe TRBD1 (5 bases). The CDR3 is 12 amino acids. Germline loops: CDR1 MNHNS, CDR2 SASEGT. Trimming pared 5 bases from V and 3 bases from J, leaving 7 bases between.

This clone occurred a few times. The genes are TRBV19 and TRBJ1-2; D perhaps matches TRBD1 (5 bases). CDR1 is LNHDA, CDR2 SQIVND, per germline (reference sequence). Trimming pared 5 bases from V and 5 bases from J, leaving 15 bases between. The CDR3 sequence is 14 residues long. The CDR3 coding sequence is TGTGCCAGTAGTCCGGACAAAGACCCTTATGGCTACACCTTC. This encodes CASSPDKDPYGYTF.

V and J are TRBV11-2 and TRBJ2-1; 9 bases fit TRBD2. The CDR3 spans 16 residues. The germline CDR1 and CDR2 sequences are SGHAT and FQNNGV. J was trimmed by 5 bases and V by 5 bases; bases with no gene match: 10. In DNA, the CDR3 is TGTGCCAGCAGCCTAGGGGTGGCTAGCGGGAACAATGAGCAGTTCTTC. Translation gives CASSLGVASGNNEQFF. The full variable domain, its missing parts supplied by reference TRBV11-2 and TRBJ2-1, is EAGVAQSPRYKIIEKRQSVAFWCNPISGHATLYWYQQILGQGPKLLIQFQNNGVVDDSQLPKDRFSAERLKGVDSTLKIQPAKLEDSAVYLCASSLGVASGNNEQFFGPGTRLTVL.

Only a few counts were recorded for this clone. This chain uses TRBV27 with TRBJ1-5, with D possibly TRBD1 on 6 matching bases. This CDR3 has 14 residues. Trimming stripped 3 bases from V and 6 bases from J, with 12 bases between. Germline V gene lookup returns CDR1 MNHEY and CDR2 SMNVEV (reference sequence). CDR3 sequence: CASSFLGRGQPQHF. The CDR3 DNA reads as TGTGCCAGCAGTTTCCTTGGCAGGGGTCAGCCCCAGCATTTT.

This clone was recorded a few times. The chain recombines TRBV6-1 with TRBJ1-5; TRBD1 agrees at 7 bases. V lost 6 bases to trimming and J lost 6 bases; unmatched junction nucleotides: 8. Germline V gives CDR1 MNHNS, CDR2 SASEGT. The CDR3 has 14 amino acids. CDR3 DNA: TGTGCCAGCAGCATTGACAGGGCAGGTCAGCCCCAGCATTTT. It codes for CASSIDRAGQPQHF.

This chain links TRBV15 with TRBJ2-3; 8 bases map to TRBD2. V shed 0 bases, J shed 4 bases, and the junction held 6 bases outside the gene matches. Looked up from germline, CDR1 is LNHNV and CDR2 is YYDKDF (reference sequence). CDR3 length: 16 amino acids. This CDR3 is CATSRDLTGGSDTQYF. CDR3 nucleotide sequence: TGTGCCACCAGCAGAGATTTAACGGGAGGGTCAGATACGCAGTATTTT.

In its sample, this clone was seen a few times. The chain is built from TRBV6-1 and TRBJ1-6, with D uncertain. Germline loops: CDR1 MNHNS, CDR2 SASEGT. Trimming stripped 6 bases from V and 0 bases from J, with 15 bases between. The CDR3 covers 17 residues. The CDR3 protein is CASSQDIGSSYNSPLHF. CDR3 DNA: TGTGCCAGCAGCCAAGATATCGGAAGCTCCTATAATTCACCCCTCCACTTT.

The table lists this clone with a few counts. The chain links TRBV27 to TRBJ1-1; D might be TRBD1 (6 bases). V lost 2 bases and J lost 0, with 16 bases in between. CDR1 is MNHEY and CDR2 is SMNVEV in the germline V gene (reference sequence). The CDR3 covers 17 residues. This CDR3 is CASSLRSWGALNTEAFF. The CDR3 coding sequence is TGTGCCAGCAGTTTACGATCTTGGGGGGCCCTGAACACTGAAGCTTTCTTT.

There are a few counts of this clone. This rearrangement joins TRBV20-1 to TRBJ1-6; 7 bases match TRBD1. The CDR3 sequence is 15 residues long. Germline CDR1 is DFQATT and CDR2 is SNEGSKA (reference sequence). J was trimmed by 8 bases and V by 2 bases; bases with no gene match: 9. The CDR3, as DNA: TGCAGTGCTAGACAGGGGGTTAGTAACGATTCACCCCTCCACTTT. Residues: CSARQGVSNDSPLHF.

This CDR3 reads CASSFNGKNTGELFF. The DNA for the CDR3 is TGCGCCAGCAGCTTTAACGGGAAGAACACCGGGGAGCTGTTTTTT. The rearrangement joins TRBV5-1 to TRBJ2-2; maybe TRBD2 (5 bases). CDR1 and CDR2 (germline): SGHRS, YFSETQ. This CDR3 contains 15 residues. Trimming shortened V by 2 bases and J by 1 base, and 9 bases separated the two germline ends.

The rearrangement links TRBV30 to TRBJ2-2; a possible D gene is TRBD2 (6 bases). CDR1 and CDR2 (germline): GTSNPN, SVGIG (reference sequence). CDR3 length equals 12 residues. Trimming cost V 5 bases and J 6 bases, with 10 bases left between them. CDR3 DNA sequence: TGTGCCTGGGGGGAGGTAGCCGGGGAGCTGTTTTTT. Amino acids: CAWGEVAGELFF.

This clone was detected only a few times. This chain joins TRBV28 and TRBJ2-7; D possibly matches TRBD1 or TRBD2 (5 bases each). The CDR3 runs 13 residues. Germline assignment: CDR1 MDHEN and CDR2 SYDVKM. V was trimmed by 5 bases and J by 6 bases, leaving 14 bases between them. The CDR3 sequence: CASSGLGTREQYF. The CDR3 DNA reads TGTGCCAGCAGTGGGCTGGGGACCCGCGAGCAGTACTTC.

The chain joins TRBV4-1 to TRBJ1-2, with D perhaps TRBD1 (5 bases). Germline CDR1 and CDR2: MGHRA and YSYEKL. The V gene lost 0 bases and the J gene lost 10 bases, with 9 bases spanning the gap. The CDR3 consists of 12 residues. The CDR3 DNA is TGCGCCAGCAGCCAAGATGCCAGGGTCTACACCTTC. Amino acids: CASSQDARVYTF.

The chain recombines TRBV20-1 with TRBJ1-1; no reliable D call. The V gene's germline CDR1 is DFQATT and CDR2 SNEGSKA (reference sequence). Trimming stripped 6 bases from V and 11 bases from J, with 16 bases between. This CDR3 spans 11 amino acids. The CDR3 DNA reads TGCAGTGCGCCTGTGGGGTTAGTGGCTTTCTTT. Translated: CSAPVGLVAFF.